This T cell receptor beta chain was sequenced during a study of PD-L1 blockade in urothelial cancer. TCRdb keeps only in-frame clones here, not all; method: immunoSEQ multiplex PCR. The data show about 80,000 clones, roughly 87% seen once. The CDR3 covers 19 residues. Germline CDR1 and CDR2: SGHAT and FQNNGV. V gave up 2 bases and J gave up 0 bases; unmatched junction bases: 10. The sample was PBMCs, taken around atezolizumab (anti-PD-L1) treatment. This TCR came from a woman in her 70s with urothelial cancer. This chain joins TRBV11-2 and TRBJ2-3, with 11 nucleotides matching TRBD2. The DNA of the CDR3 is TGTGCCAGCAGCTTACTAGCGGGGGGCTTTGCTTCTAGCACAGATACGCAGTATTTT. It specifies CASSLLAGGFASSTDTQYF. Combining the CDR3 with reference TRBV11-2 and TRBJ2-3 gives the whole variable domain EAGVAQSPRYKIIEKRQSVAFWCNPISGHATLYWYQQILGQGPKLLIQFQNNGVVDDSQLPKDRFSAERLKGVDSTLKIQPAKLEDSAVYLCASSLLAGGFASSTDTQYFGPGTRLTVL.